The 12 T cell receptor beta chains presented below share a single source sample, sequenced in a study of patients and donors after allogeneic stem cell transplantation (dated by TCRdb to the early 2020s). Libraries were made using RT-PCR. Instrument used: NextSeq 550. TCRdb trimmed the raw reads at Q25, called clones with MiXCR and kept productive beta chains. Here each entry gathers all rows of one CDR3 protein and keeps the most common genes and DNA. This sample comprises about 110,000 distinct CDR3 sequences, around 35% of them detected only once. Together, the top ten hold roughly 30% of the sample. Sequencing was done on a sample of blood, either unsorted or a sorted T cell fraction (not recorded which). The receptor set was obtained from a human donor who was either an allogeneic HSCT recipient or a stem cell or donor lymphocyte infusion donor (not recorded which). It is not recorded whose cells these are; they may come from a transplant donor.

This clonotype was counted only a few times. The chain carries TRBV5-1 and TRBJ1-1; 10 bases are shared with TRBD1. The CDR3 has 15 amino acids. V lost 4 bases to trimming and J lost 0 bases; unmatched junction nucleotides: 3. Germline CDR1 reads SGHRS; CDR2 reads YFSETQ. CDR3 amino acids: CASSPGTGVNTEAFF. Here the CDR3 DNA reads TGCGCCAGCAGCCCAGGGACAGGGGTGAACACTGAAGCTTTCTTT.

This clonotype has only one observation. The chain uses TRBV6-2 or TRBV6-3 and TRBJ2-2; weak D call: TRBD2 (6 bases). CDR3 length equals 16 residues. The ends were cut back, 5 bases at V and 2 bases at J, with 15 bases in the middle. CDR1 MNHEY and CDR2 SVGEGT come from the germline V gene. The CDR3 loop is CASSRHWDSNTGELFF. The CDR3 bases are TGTGCCAGCAGTCGACATTGGGACTCCAACACCGGGGAGCTGTTTTTT.

There are a few counts of this clonotype. V usage is TRBV3-1 and J usage is TRBJ2-2; weak D call: TRBD1 (6 bases). This CDR3 is built from 14 residues. V was trimmed by 4 bases and J by 7 bases, leaving 13 bases between them. Germline CDR1 LGHDT, CDR2 YNNKEL (reference sequence). Written as DNA, the CDR3 is TGTGCCAGCAGCCGAGAAACAGGGCTCGGGGAGCTGTTTTTT. Its protein is CASSRETGLGELFF.

V and J are TRBV10-3 and TRBJ2-5; TRBD1 matches 7 bases. The germline V gene encodes CDR1 ENHRY and CDR2 SYGVKD. V trimming: 2 bases; J trimming: 3 bases; junction bases outside the gene matches: 6. This CDR3 region has 15 residues. This chain's CDR3 is CAISETGTAEETQYF. The CDR3 DNA reads as TGTGCCATCAGTGAGACGGGGACAGCAGAAGAGACCCAGTACTTC.

This clonotype appeared a few times. The gene calls are TRBV15 and TRBJ2-1; weak D call: TRBD2 (6 bases). Germline-derived CDR1 and CDR2 are LNHNV and YYDKDF (reference sequence). Deletions cut 1 base from V and 5 bases from J, with 12 bases between. This CDR3 contains 15 residues. The CDR3 coding sequence is TGTGCCACCAGCAGAGTTGGACTAACAAACAATGAGCAGTTCTTC. Its translation: CATSRVGLTNNEQFF.

The V and J genes are TRBV28 and TRBJ1-5; 8 bases are a match to TRBD1. CDR1 and CDR2 from the germline V gene are MDHEN and SYDVKM. The CDR3 totals 15 residues. After removal of 10 bases from V and 2 bases from J, the junction contained 10 bases not matched to a gene. CDR3 DNA: TGTGCCATCAGACAGGGGCTAAATGGCAATCAGCCCCAGCATTTT. Amino acid sequence: CAIRQGLNGNQPQHF.

V gene TRBV7-2 combines with J gene TRBJ2-6; perhaps TRBD1 as D (6 bases). V was pared by 5 bases and J by 4 bases, with 15 bases between. CDR1 and CDR2 from the germline V gene are SGHTA and FQGNSA. The CDR3 spans 16 residues. CDR3 amino acids: CASSTYPGAGANVLTF. The CDR3 nucleotides are TGTGCCAGCAGCACATACCCAGGGGCCGGGGCCAACGTCCTGACTTTC. Full variable domain (outside the CDR3, taken from reference TRBV7-2 and TRBJ2-6): GAGVSQSPSNKVTEKGKDVELRCDPISGHTALYWYRQSLGQGLEFLIYFQGNSAPDKSGLPSDRFSAERTGGSVSTLTIQRTQQEDSAVYLCASSTYPGAGANVLTFGAGSRLTVL.

This clonotype was detected only a few times. V usage is TRBV9 and J usage is TRBJ1-4; possible D gene TRBD1, 5 bases. The V end lost 1 base, the J end lost 0 bases, and 13 bases lay between the germline ends. The CDR3 is 17 amino acids. Per germline, CDR1 SGDLS and CDR2 YYNGEE. CDR3 protein: CASSVSGVTATNEKLFF. Here the CDR3 DNA reads TGTGCCAGCAGCGTAAGCGGGGTGACAGCAACTAATGAAAAACTGTTTTTT.

The chain couples TRBV12-3 or TRBV12-4 to TRBJ2-2, with TRBD1 matching 7 bases. The CDR3 is 15 amino acids. Trimming at V came to 6 bases and at J to 6 bases, leaving 10 bases not matched to a gene. Here the CDR3 DNA reads TGTGCCAGCAGCTCCCGGGACAGAGTACCCGGGGAGCTGTTTTTT. Translation gives CASSSRDRVPGELFF.

This chain uses TRBV12-3 or TRBV12-4 with TRBJ2-1, with D maybe TRBD1 (5 bases). The V end lost 7 bases, the J end lost 3 bases, and 10 bases lay between the germline ends. The CDR3 loop spans 13 amino acids. CDR3: CASTLGHYNEQFF. The CDR3 DNA reads as TGTGCCAGCACCCTCGGACACTACAATGAGCAGTTCTTC.

Details on this clonotype: At one boundary the junction diverges from the germline segment, which might be a read error. The chain is built from TRBV5-1 and TRBJ2-1, with TRBD2 matching over 8 bases. This CDR3 is 16 amino acids long. The germline gives CDR1 SGHRS, CDR2 YFSETQ. CDR3 in DNA: TGCTCCAGCAGCTGGTTTAGCGGGGCCAGTTACAATGAGCAGTTCTTC. Amino acids: CSSSWFSGASYNEQFF.

V and J are TRBV7-9 and TRBJ2-3; D is uncertain. CDR3 length equals 15 residues. CDR1 is SEHNR and CDR2 is FQNEAQ in the germline V gene (reference sequence). Trimming left V 0 bases short and J 5 bases short, with 12 bases between. The CDR3 here is CASSLAGSLRDTQYF. CDR3 DNA: TGTGCCAGCAGCTTAGCGGGCAGCCTAAGAGATACGCAGTATTTT.